Following are 25 T cell receptor beta chains from one sample sequenced in a study of beta chain features in type 1 diabetes (dated by TCRdb to between 2018 and 2020). Receptor amplification or capture employed the immunoSEQ multiplex PCR assay. The entire amount of isolated RNA was reverse transcribed using the High Capacity cDNA Reverse Transcription Kit, so the sequenced TCRB transcripts were expressed ones. TCRdb provides this immuneACCESS table in a form limited to in-frame rearrangements. Some clones are lacking; in checked studies, under half of them reflect an unresolved V gene, and why the rest are absent is not known. In this sample the table shows about 320,000 clones, 13% to 15% of which occur a single time. The top ten constitute about 6.7% of the sample. The sample comprised central memory CD4+ T cells from blood. The receptors were gathered from a man younger than 40 in good health.

J is TRBJ1-5 and V is TRBV6-6; D not resolved. With 6 bases removed from V and 0 bases from J, the gap between germline ends came to 9 bases. In germline, CDR1 is MNHNY, CDR2 SVGAGI (reference sequence). The CDR3 totals 14 residues. CDR3 in DNA: TGTGCCAGCAGCCCCACCCCTAGCAATCAGCCCCAGCATTTT. It encodes CASSPTPSNQPQHF.

V and J are TRBV19 and TRBJ1-5; D remains unclear. V was clipped by 7 bases and J by 7 bases, with 14 bases between them. CDR1 is LNHDA and CDR2 is SQIVND in the germline V gene (reference sequence). The CDR3 is 13 residues long. The CDR3 spells CASNEGMRQPQHF. The DNA for the CDR3 is TGTGCCAGTAACGAAGGTATGAGGCAGCCCCAGCATTTT.

Here the CDR3 reads CSVGLASYEQYF. DNA for the CDR3: TGCAGCGTGGGGCTAGCTAGCTACGAGCAGTACTTC. This chain joins TRBV29-1 and TRBJ2-7; possibly TRBD1 or TRBD2 for D (5 bases each). This CDR3 is 12 amino acids long. V was clipped by 6 bases and J by 3 bases, with 12 bases between them. Germline V gene data show CDR1 as SQVTM and CDR2 as ANQGSEA.

The sample holds a few counts of this clone. The same CDR3 can be traced to other DNA sequences in this sample. The V and J genes are TRBV7-2 and TRBJ1-1; the D gene is possibly TRBD1 (5 bases). Trimming left V 1 base short and J 4 bases short, with 10 bases between. In germline, CDR1 is SGHTA, CDR2 FQGNSA. CDR3 size: 14 residues. The CDR3 DNA reads TGTGCCAGCAGCTTAGGGGGCGTTGGCACTGAAGCTTTCTTT. Amino acids: CASSLGGVGTEAFF.

The chain links TRBV7-8 to TRBJ2-1; D gene unclear. Between the trimmed V and J ends, which lost 0 bases and 10 bases, there was a span of 4 bases. The CDR3 contains 11 residues. Germline loops: CDR1 SGHVS, CDR2 FQNEAQ. The CDR3 reads CASSLAREQFF. In nucleotides, the CDR3 is TGTGCCAGCAGCTTAGCGAGGGAGCAGTTCTTC.

The chain employs TRBV7-7 and TRBJ1-4, with 7 bases that match TRBD1. The germline V gene encodes CDR1 SSHAT and CDR2 FNYEAQ (reference sequence). The CDR3 loop spans 15 amino acids. V lost 5 bases to trimming and J lost 4 bases; unmatched junction nucleotides: 7. The CDR3: CASSLRTGFNEKLFF. In DNA, the CDR3 is TGTGCCAGCAGCCTGAGGACAGGCTTTAATGAAAAACTGTTTTTT.

This clone occurred a few times. V usage is TRBV18 and J usage is TRBJ1-6; no clear D. There are 15 residues in the CDR3. V lost 3 bases and J 7 bases, leaving 13 bases between the germline ends. In germline, CDR1 is KGHSH, CDR2 LQKENI. CDR3 nucleotide sequence: TGTGCCAGCTCACCGGGCCAGGCCCAGAATTCACCCCTCCACTTT. Encoded protein: CASSPGQAQNSPLHF.

The chain combines TRBV27 with TRBJ2-7; TRBD1 matches 7 bases. Trimming cost V 2 bases and J 4 bases; bases outside gene matches: 8. Germline CDR1 is MNHEY and CDR2 is SMNVEV (reference sequence). This CDR3 comprises 15 residues. CDR3 bases: TGTGCCAGCAGTTTAAAGGGGGCCAGGGCTTACGAGCAGTACTTC. Its protein is CASSLKGARAYEQYF.

The chain employs TRBV7-1 and TRBJ2-7; the D call may be TRBD1 or TRBD2 (5 bases each). TRBV7-1 qualifies as an ORF whose function is uncertain. CDR3 length: 13 residues. V was trimmed by 9 bases and J by 2 bases, leaving 14 bases between them. DNA for the CDR3: TGTGCCAGTCGAAGGGACGGAACCTACGAGCAGTACTTC. Translation gives CASRRDGTYEQYF.

This clone was recorded at least ten times. The rearrangement joins TRBV7-8 to TRBJ2-5; 11 bases line up with TRBD2. V lost 5 bases to trimming and J lost 4 bases; unmatched junction nucleotides: 6. This CDR3 has 15 amino acids. CDR1 and CDR2 (germline): SGHVS, FQNEAQ. The CDR3 reads CASSPLAGGIETQYF. CDR3 coding DNA: TGTGCCAGCAGCCCCCTAGCGGGGGGAATAGAGACCCAGTACTTC.

This clone was seen a handful of times. The V and J genes are TRBV2 and TRBJ1-1, with D perhaps matching TRBD1 (6 bases). CDR1 is SNHLY and CDR2 is FYNNEI in the germline V gene. V was trimmed by 2 bases and J by 1 base, leaving 11 bases between them. CDR3 length: 15 residues. CDR3 loop: CASSERDNRNTEAFF. The CDR3 coding sequence is TGTGCCAGCAGTGAAAGGGACAACAGGAACACTGAAGCTTTCTTT.

The genes are TRBV4-1 and TRBJ2-1; D unclear. The germline CDR1 and CDR2 sequences are MGHRA and YSYEKL. V lost 3 bases, J lost 0 bases, and 9 bases lay in between. The CDR3 consists of 15 residues. DNA for the CDR3: TGCGCCAGCAGCCAGGGCCCCAGCTCCTACAATGAGCAGTTCTTC. Its translation is CASSQGPSSYNEQFF.

Worth noting for this clone: Other DNA sequences in this sample translate to the same CDR3. The chain employs TRBV9 and TRBJ2-5, with a tentative D call TRBD2 (5 bases). CDR3 length equals 12 residues. Trimming left V 2 bases short and J 5 bases short, with 7 bases between. Germline CDR1 is SGDLS and CDR2 is YYNGEE. The CDR3 is CASSVGGETQYF. CDR3 DNA sequence: TGTGCCAGCAGCGTCGGCGGGGAGACCCAGTACTTC.

About this clone itself: A read error likely explains this, since a far larger clone differs by one base. Other nucleotide sequences in the sample specify the same CDR3. This chain connects TRBV11-2 to TRBJ2-3; D call uncertain. The CDR3 length is 11 residues. Germline V gives CDR1 SGHAT, CDR2 FQNNGV. Trimming took 5 bases from V and 1 from J, leaving 1 base between them. CDR3 coding DNA: TGTGCCAGCAGCCGCACAGATACGCAGTATTTT. This translates into CASSRTDTQYF.

The rearrangement joins TRBV19 to TRBJ2-1, with TRBD2 matching over 8 bases. V dropped 6 bases and J dropped 0; count of bases not matched to a gene: 7. This CDR3 region has 16 residues. The V gene's germline CDR1 is LNHDA and CDR2 SQIVND (reference sequence). Written as DNA, the CDR3 is TGTGCCAGTAGGTCAAGAGCGGGGGACTCCTACAATGAGCAGTTCTTC. Protein sequence: CASRSRAGDSYNEQFF.

The chain employs TRBV6-6 and TRBJ1-1; possible D gene TRBD1, 5 bases. This CDR3 is 14 amino acids long. Germline V CDR1 and CDR2: MNHNY, SVGAGI (reference sequence). The V gene lost 2 bases and the J gene lost 5 bases, with 12 bases spanning the gap. The CDR3 protein is CASSYATGETEAFF. CDR3 DNA sequence: TGTGCCAGCAGTTACGCTACAGGAGAAACTGAAGCTTTCTTT.

V usage is TRBV2 and J usage is TRBJ1-5; TRBD1 is a possible D gene (5 bases). This CDR3 has 16 residues. The ends were cut back, 0 bases at V and 4 bases at J, with 13 bases in the middle. The germline gives CDR1 SNHLY, CDR2 FYNNEI. The CDR3 DNA is TGTGCCAGCAGTGAAGCGCTGGCAGGGCGAAATCAGCCCCAGCATTTT. The encoded protein is CASSEALAGRNQPQHF.

In this sample, this clone turned up a few times. The chain couples TRBV30 to TRBJ1-6; 7 nucleotides align to TRBD1. The CDR3 runs 18 residues. Germline CDR1 and CDR2: GTSNPN and SVGIG (reference sequence). V shed 2 bases, J shed 0 bases, and the junction held 10 bases outside the gene matches. CDR3 in DNA: TGTGCCTGGAGTCCTTACTTCAGGGGGAACTCCTATAATTCACCCCTCCACTTT. Translating gives CAWSPYFRGNSYNSPLHF.

The chain is built from TRBV5-6 and TRBJ2-3; the D gene could be TRBD1 or TRBD2 (5 bases each). CDR1 is SGHDT and CDR2 is YYEEEE in the germline V gene. Between the trimmed V and J ends, which lost 1 base and 3 bases, there was a span of 12 bases. The CDR3 loop spans 15 amino acids. The CDR3: CASSLRGRSTDTQYF. The CDR3 DNA reads as TGTGCCAGCAGCTTGCGGGGACGATCAACAGATACGCAGTATTTT.

This clone has more than one count but fewer than ten. This chain links TRBV30 with TRBJ1-2; 11 bases align to TRBD1. The CDR3 covers 15 residues. V shed 3 bases and J 5 bases; nucleotides not matched to a gene: 8. Germline CDR1 reads GTSNPN; CDR2 reads SVGIG (reference sequence). In DNA, the CDR3 is TGTGCCTGGAGGATAGGACAGGGGGCATTTTATGGCTACACCTTC. This codes for CAWRIGQGAFYGYTF.

This clone was observed a few times. The chain carries TRBV28 and TRBJ2-7, with 11 positions matching TRBD1. V lost 4 bases, J lost 3 bases, and 5 bases stayed unmatched. Germline-derived CDR1 and CDR2 are MDHEN and SYDVKM. The CDR3 runs to 15 residues. Written as DNA, the CDR3 is TGTGCCAGCAGTTCCACCGGGACAGGGGGCTACGAGCAGTACTTC. This sequence encodes CASSSTGTGGYEQYF.

This clone was counted between two and nine times. The V and J genes are TRBV18 and TRBJ1-1; the D gene is possibly TRBD1 (6 bases). This CDR3 spans 13 amino acids. Looked up from germline, CDR1 is KGHSH and CDR2 is LQKENI. The V end lost 7 bases, the J end lost 1 base, and 10 bases lay between the germline ends. The CDR3 is CASFRQENTEAFF. The CDR3 DNA follows: TGTGCCAGCTTCCGACAGGAGAACACTGAAGCTTTCTTT.

The rearrangement uses TRBV5-1 and TRBJ2-5; the match to TRBD1 covers 7 bases. V dropped 0 bases and J dropped 3; count of bases not matched to a gene: 2. Germline CDR1 is SGHRS and CDR2 is YFSETQ. This CDR3 region has 14 residues. The CDR3 DNA sequence: TGCGCCAGCAGCTTGGCGGGACAGAAAGAGACCCAGTACTTC. Amino acids: CASSLAGQKETQYF.

V usage is TRBV5-4 and J usage is TRBJ2-5; 8 nucleotides align to TRBD1. V dropped 5 bases and J dropped 5; count of bases not matched to a gene: 8. Germline CDR1 and CDR2: SGHNT and YYREEE (reference sequence). The CDR3 is 14 amino acids. The CDR3 nucleotides are TGTGCCAGCAGGCGGACAGGGCAAGGCGAGACCCAGTACTTC. This translates into CASRRTGQGETQYF.

This clone was observed a handful of times. V is TRBV5-4 and J is TRBJ2-1, with 9 bases fitting TRBD2. Germline CDR1 SGHNT, CDR2 YYREEE (reference sequence). There are 16 residues in the CDR3. With 3 bases clipped from V and 4 bases from J, the junction kept 8 bases outside the gene matches. Here the CDR3 reads CASSYPGLAAYNEQFF. DNA for the CDR3: TGTGCCAGCAGCTACCCGGGACTAGCTGCTTACAATGAGCAGTTCTTC.